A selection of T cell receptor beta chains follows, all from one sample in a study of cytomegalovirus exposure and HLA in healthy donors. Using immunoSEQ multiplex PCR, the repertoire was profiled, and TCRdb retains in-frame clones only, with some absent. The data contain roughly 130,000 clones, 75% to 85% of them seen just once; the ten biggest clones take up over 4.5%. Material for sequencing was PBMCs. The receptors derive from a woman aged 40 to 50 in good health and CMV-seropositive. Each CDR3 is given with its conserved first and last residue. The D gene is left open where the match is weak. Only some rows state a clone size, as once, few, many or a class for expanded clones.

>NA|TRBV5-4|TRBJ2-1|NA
CASSLFGVGDYNEQFF
TGTGCCAGCAGCTTGTTCGGGGTTGGGGACTACAATGAGCAGTTCTTC
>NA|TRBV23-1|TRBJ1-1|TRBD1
CASSHTQGDTEAFF
TGCGCCAGCAGTCACACGCAGGGGGACACTGAAGCTTTCTTT
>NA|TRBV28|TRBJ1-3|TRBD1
CASIPGQSLSSGNTTYF
TGTGCCAGCATACCGGGACAGTCCTTAAGCTCTGGAAACACCACATATTTT
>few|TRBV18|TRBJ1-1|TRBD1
CASSPRTGNTEAFF
TGTGCCAGCTCACCACGGACAGGGAACACTGAAGCTTTCTTT
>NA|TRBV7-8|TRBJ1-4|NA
CASSLAISGVKEKLFF
TGTGCCAGCAGCTTAGCGATCTCGGGAGTTAAGGAAAAACTGTTTTTT
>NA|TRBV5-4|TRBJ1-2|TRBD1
CASSRTGAVYGYTF
TGTGCCAGCAGCCGGACAGGGGCCGTCTATGGCTACACCTTC
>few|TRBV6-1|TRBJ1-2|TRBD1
CASLRGRDGYTF
TGTGCCAGCCTCAGGGGGCGTGATGGCTACACCTTC
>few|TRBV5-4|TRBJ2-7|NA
CASSLQGSNEQYF
TGTGCCAGCAGCTTGCAGGGTTCCAACGAGCAGTACTTC
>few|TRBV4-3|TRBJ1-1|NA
CASSHLGSEAFF
TGCGCCAGCAGCCACCTGGGGAGTGAAGCTTTCTTT
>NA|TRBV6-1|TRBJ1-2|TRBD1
CASALKGQGLRGYTF
TGTGCCAGCGCCCTAAAAGGACAGGGTCTAAGAGGCTACACCTTC
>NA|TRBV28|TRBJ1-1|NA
CASSSRALNTEAFF
TGTGCCAGCAGCTCGAGGGCCTTGAACACTGAAGCTTTCTTT
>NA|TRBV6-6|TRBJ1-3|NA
CASSYGVSGNTIYF
TGTGCCAGCAGTTACGGAGTCTCTGGAAACACCATATATTTT
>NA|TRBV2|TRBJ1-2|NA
CASSEGNYGYTF
TGTGCCAGCAGTGAGGGCAACTATGGCTACACCTTC
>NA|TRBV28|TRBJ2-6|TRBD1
CASSRAQGTISGANVLTF
TGTGCCAGCAGTCGGGCACAGGGGACAATCTCTGGGGCCAACGTCCTGACTTTC
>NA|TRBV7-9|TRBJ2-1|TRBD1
CASSRDRGSYNEQFF
TGTGCCAGCAGCCGGGACAGGGGGTCCTACAATGAGCAGTTCTTC